This T cell receptor (beta chain) was identified during a study of Siglec-9 on CD8 T cells in melanoma (dated by TCRdb to about 2019). Background for the entire study: The study investigated Siglec-9 expression on CD8+ T cells and the role of Siglec-9 in regulating T cells in the melanoma tumor microenvironment. Study-level results and caveats: According to the reported findings, Siglec-9 marked and regulated a subset of effector memory CD8+ T cells that seemed to build up inside melanoma tumors.

CDR1 and CDR2 (LNHDA, SQIVND) derive from the germline V gene (reference sequence). At the junction V is shortened by 4 bases and J by 1 base, with 13 bases in between. From its cysteine to its phenylalanine, the CDR3 spans 15 amino acids. CDR3 DNA only is kept here, 45 bases in frame from base 1. This clone has only a few counts. No cognate antigen has been identified for it. No per-base quality is available; no much larger clone lies one base away. The receptor library was made with the immunoSEQ multiplex PCR assay. The table was pulled from immuneACCESS by TCRdb, which kept in-frame rearrangements only. Such tables lose some clones; where checked, under half of the loss comes from unresolved V genes, and the rest has no known cause. The sample yields tens of thousands of clones; less than 85% were counted once. Of the sample, 5.8% is held by the ten largest clones.

The rearranged segments are TRBV19 and TRBJ1-2; the D gene is unclear. The specimen sequenced was Siglec-9- CD8+ T cells sorted from blood. Interpreted using the paper, the cell subset or site label stands for: CD8 T cells lacking Siglec-9. This clonotype was obtained from a human donor in good health. The CDR3 has the sequence CASSSSRTNNYGYTF. The DNA sequence is as follows: TGTGCCAGTAGTAGTAGTCGAACGAATAACTATGGCTACACCTTC.